This T cell receptor (beta chain) originates from a study of blood T cell repertoires in COVID-19. Study details: T cells, B-cell-depleted T cells, or PBMCs supplied cDNA or gDNA.

Researchers sorted participants into cohorts using their self-reported clinical history. TCRdb's table, derived via immunoSEQ multiplex PCR, lists solely in-frame clones and lacks some. The repertoire holds 150,000 to 200,000 clones, with over 75% as singletons. Trimming took 5 bases from V and 7 from J; bases not matched to a gene: 11. The germline CDR1 and CDR2 sequences are MNHEY and SVGAGI. The CDR3 has 15 amino acids. The TCR sequence derives from a woman younger than 35 who had recovered from COVID-19. The sequenced sample was PBMCs or T cells enriched from blood (not recorded which). The gene calls are TRBV6-5 and TRBJ1-1; 9 bases line up with TRBD1. This CDR3 reads CASSPLPGQGHEAFF. The CDR3 region has the DNA TGTGCCAGCAGTCCGCTGCCGGGACAGGGCCATGAAGCTTTCTTT.